A selection of T cell receptor beta chains follows, all from one sample in a study of T cell responses to AZD1222 COVID-19 vaccine. Profiling relied on immunoSEQ multiplex PCR, and the TCRdb table lists in-frame clones only, not all of them. The sample includes some 130,000 clones, 89% seen only once; the top ten take approximately 6.8%. The source was peripheral blood, collected on day 0 of AZD1222 vaccination. These receptors were taken from an adult in good health. The CDR3 runs from the conserved cysteine through the conserved F or W. The order of the fields is J gene, CDR3 length, V gene, clone size, CDR3 protein. Clone size, where shown, is once, few, many, or a class for clones that have expanded.

TRBJ1-3 | 12 | TRBV20-1 | once | CSASSPGNTIYF
TRBJ1-4 | 13 | TRBV3-1/TRBV3-2 | NA | CASSTTGAPKLFF
TRBJ2-7 | 11 | TRBV3-1/TRBV3-2 | NA | CASSQSHEQYF
TRBJ1-2 | 13 | TRBV7-2 | NA | CASSLGDFNGYTF
TRBJ2-5 | 16 | TRBV6-5 | NA | CASSYSFTALQETQYF
TRBJ1-1 | 13 | TRBV12-5 | NA | CASGLFTGTEAFF
TRBJ2-7 | 14 | TRBV6-6 | NA | CASSYHKSSYEQYF
TRBJ1-1 | 13 | TRBV7-9 | NA | CASSFSSNTEAFF
TRBJ1-2 | 18 | TRBV4-3 | NA | CASSQAHYMTGPHDGYTF
TRBJ1-5 | 19 | TRBV6-6 | NA | CASSYPRTSSKGGNQPQHF
TRBJ2-1 | 17 | TRBV3-1/TRBV3-2 | NA | CASSHPVAGPGGNEQFF
TRBJ1-4 | 16 | TRBV4-1 | NA | CASSTKGAGTNEKLFF
TRBJ2-5 | 15 | TRBV2 | NA | CASSGTGTGQETQYF
TRBJ2-7 | 13 | TRBV5-6 | NA | CASSLRHSGEQYF
TRBJ1-1 | 13 | TRBV12-3/TRBV12-4 | NA | CASATGLNTEAFF